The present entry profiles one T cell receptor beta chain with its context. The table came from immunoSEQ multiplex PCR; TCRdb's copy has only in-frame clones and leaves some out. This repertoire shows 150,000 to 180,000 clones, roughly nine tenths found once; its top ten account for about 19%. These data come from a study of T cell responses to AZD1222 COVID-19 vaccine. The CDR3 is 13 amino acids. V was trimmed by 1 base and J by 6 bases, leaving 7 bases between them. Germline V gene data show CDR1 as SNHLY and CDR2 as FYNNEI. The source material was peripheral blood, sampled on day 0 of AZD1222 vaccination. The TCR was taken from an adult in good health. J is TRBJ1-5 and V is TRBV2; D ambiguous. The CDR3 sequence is CASSEVGGQPQHF. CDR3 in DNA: TGTGCCAGCAGTGAAGTAGGTGGTCAGCCCCAGCATTTT.